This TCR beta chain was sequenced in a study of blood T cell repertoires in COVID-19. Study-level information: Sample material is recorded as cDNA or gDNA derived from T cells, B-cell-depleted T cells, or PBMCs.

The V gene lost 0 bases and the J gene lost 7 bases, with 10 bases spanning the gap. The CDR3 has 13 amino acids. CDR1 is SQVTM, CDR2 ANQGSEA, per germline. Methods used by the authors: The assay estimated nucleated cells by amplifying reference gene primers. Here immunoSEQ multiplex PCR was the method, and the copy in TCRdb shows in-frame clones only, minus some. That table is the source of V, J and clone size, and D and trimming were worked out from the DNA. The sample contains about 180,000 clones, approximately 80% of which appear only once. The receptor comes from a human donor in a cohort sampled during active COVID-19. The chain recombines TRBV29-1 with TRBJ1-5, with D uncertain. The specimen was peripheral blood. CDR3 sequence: CSVEDTSGQPQHF. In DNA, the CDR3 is TGCAGCGTTGAAGATACATCAGGACAGCCCCAGCATTTT.